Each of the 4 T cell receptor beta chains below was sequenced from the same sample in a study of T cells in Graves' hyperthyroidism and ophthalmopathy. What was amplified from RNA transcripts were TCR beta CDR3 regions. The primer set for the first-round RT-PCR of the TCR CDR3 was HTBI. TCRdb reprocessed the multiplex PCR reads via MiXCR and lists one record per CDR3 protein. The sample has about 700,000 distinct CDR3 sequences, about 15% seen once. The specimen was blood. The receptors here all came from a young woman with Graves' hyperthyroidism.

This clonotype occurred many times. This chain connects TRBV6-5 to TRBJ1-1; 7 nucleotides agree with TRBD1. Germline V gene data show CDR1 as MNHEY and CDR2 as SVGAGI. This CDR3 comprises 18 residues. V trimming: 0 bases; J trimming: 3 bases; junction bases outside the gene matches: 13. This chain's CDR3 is CASSYSMTEPTGHTEAFF. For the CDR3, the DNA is TGTGCCAGCAGTTACTCGATGACCGAGCCGACAGGGCACACTGAAGCTTTCTTT.

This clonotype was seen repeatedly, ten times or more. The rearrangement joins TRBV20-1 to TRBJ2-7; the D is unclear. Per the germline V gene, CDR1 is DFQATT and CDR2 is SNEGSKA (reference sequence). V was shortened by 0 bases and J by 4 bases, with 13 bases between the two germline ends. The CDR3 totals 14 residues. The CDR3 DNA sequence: TGCAGTGCTAGAGATCGCGCCGCCGCATACGAGCAGTACTTC. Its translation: CSARDRAAAYEQYF.

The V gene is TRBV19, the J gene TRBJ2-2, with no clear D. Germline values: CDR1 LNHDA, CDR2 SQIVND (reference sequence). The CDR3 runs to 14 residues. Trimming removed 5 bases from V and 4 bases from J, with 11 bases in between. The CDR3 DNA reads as TGTGCCAGTAGTTCGCGCCACTTCACCGGGGAGCTGTTTTTT. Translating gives CASSSRHFTGELFF.

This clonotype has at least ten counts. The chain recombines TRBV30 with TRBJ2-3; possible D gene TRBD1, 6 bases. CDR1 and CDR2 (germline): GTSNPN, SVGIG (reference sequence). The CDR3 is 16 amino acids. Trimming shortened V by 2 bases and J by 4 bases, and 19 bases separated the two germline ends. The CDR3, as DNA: TGTGCCTGGAGTCGTTCCCTTCGAAGGGGGTCAGATACGCAGTATTTT. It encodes CAWSRSLRRGSDTQYF. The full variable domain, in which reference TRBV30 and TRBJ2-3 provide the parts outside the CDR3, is SQTIHQWPATLVQPVGSPLSLECTVEGTSNPNLYWYRQAAGRGLQLLFYSVGIGQISSEVPQNLSASRPQDRQFILSSKKLLLSDSGFYLCAWSRSLRRGSDTQYFGPGTRLTVL.